Listed below are T cell receptor beta chains from one sample, sequenced in a study of technical replicates of blood from a few donors. The repertoire was sequenced with immunoSEQ multiplex PCR; TCRdb's copy has only in-frame clones and lacks some. The table shows roughly 70,000 clones, with just under 95% occurring only once. The material sequenced was T cells isolated from PBMCs. The receptors stem from a human donor in good health. Each CDR3 is given with its conserved first and last residue. The D gene is left open where the match is weak.

d_call j_call v_call cdr3_aa cdr3_nt
TRBD1 TRBJ1-1 TRBV2 CASSSGTGRTEAFF TGTGCCAGCTCAAGTGGGACAGGGAGGACTGAAGCTTTCTTT
NA TRBJ2-1 TRBV29-1 CSVEDPRGYEQFF TGCAGCGTTGAAGATCCAAGGGGCTATGAGCAGTTCTTC
TRBD2 TRBJ2-7 TRBV11-2 CASSPPGLAGFEQYF TGTGCCAGCAGCCCCCCGGGACTAGCGGGCTTTGAGCAGTACTTC
TRBD1 TRBJ1-2 TRBV28 CASSLGQGNYGYTF TGTGCCAGCAGTTTGGGACAGGGGAACTATGGCTACACCTTC
TRBD1 TRBJ1-1 TRBV30 CAFHLRQGILNTEAFF TGTGCCTTCCATTTAAGACAGGGGATATTGAACACTGAAGCTTTCTTT
NA TRBJ2-3 TRBV7-3 CASSQTSGTTDTQYF TGTGCCAGCAGCCAAACCAGCGGGACAACAGATACGCAGTATTTT
TRBD2 TRBJ2-6 TRBV27 CASSSGGYTGANVLTF TGTGCCAGCAGTTCGGGGGGATACACTGGGGCCAACGTCCTGACTTTC
TRBD1 TRBJ2-2 TRBV6-1 CASFDRGLNGELFF TGTGCCAGCTTTGACAGGGGGTTAAACGGGGAGCTGTTTTTT
NA TRBJ2-7 TRBV14 CASSQDNWRRDEQYF TGTGCCAGCAGCCAAGATAATTGGAGGAGGGACGAGCAGTACTTC
TRBD1 TRBJ2-7 TRBV7-2 CASSPVDRGYEQYF TGTGCCAGCAGCCCTGTGGACAGGGGATACGAGCAGTACTTC
NA TRBJ1-1 TRBV7-9 CASSRTGQLEAFF TGTGCCAGCAGCAGAACCGGTCAACTTGAAGCTTTCTTT
NA TRBJ2-7 TRBV6-5 CASSYNRAYEQYF TGTGCCAGCAGTTATAACCGAGCCTACGAGCAGTACTTC
TRBD1 TRBJ1-2 TRBV6-5 CASSAGTGIIGGYTF TGTGCCAGCAGTGCCGGGACAGGGATAATAGGGGGCTACACCTTC
NA TRBJ2-7 TRBV30 CAWSVQLGGKYYEQYF TGTGCCTGGAGTGTACAATTAGGGGGTAAATACTACGAGCAGTACTTC
NA TRBJ2-7 TRBV30 CAWMGGSPYEQYF TGTGCCTGGATGGGGGGTAGCCCCTACGAGCAGTACTTC